This TCR beta chain emerged from a study of shared clonotypes between healthy human individuals. Of note for this clone: As yet, its antigen is unknown.

The protocol was immunoSEQ multiplex PCR, while the TCRdb copy is restricted to in-frame clones and leaves out a portion. The data contain around 1.4 million clones, 98% to 99% of them singletons. Study observations and caveats: Rarefaction demonstrated incomplete sorted-subset sequencing despite large depth. As a rule, naive subsets had a larger estimated richness than memory subsets.

Trimming removed 4 bases from V and 12 bases from J, with 28 bases in between. The CDR3 is made up of 16 amino acids. CDR1 is SGHTA, CDR2 FQGNSA, per germline. The V gene is TRBV7-2, the J gene TRBJ2-7; the D gene is possibly TRBD1 (5 bases). The receptor was isolated from a man aged 25 to 40 in good health. Sequencing was done on a sample of naive CD4+ T cells sorted from blood. Indicated subset: CD45RA+ positively selected. CDR3 sequence (DNA): TGTGCCAGCAGCTGGAGCAGGGCGGCCCCCTCAAATCGTTTGTACTTC. Translating gives CASSWSRAAPSNRLYF.